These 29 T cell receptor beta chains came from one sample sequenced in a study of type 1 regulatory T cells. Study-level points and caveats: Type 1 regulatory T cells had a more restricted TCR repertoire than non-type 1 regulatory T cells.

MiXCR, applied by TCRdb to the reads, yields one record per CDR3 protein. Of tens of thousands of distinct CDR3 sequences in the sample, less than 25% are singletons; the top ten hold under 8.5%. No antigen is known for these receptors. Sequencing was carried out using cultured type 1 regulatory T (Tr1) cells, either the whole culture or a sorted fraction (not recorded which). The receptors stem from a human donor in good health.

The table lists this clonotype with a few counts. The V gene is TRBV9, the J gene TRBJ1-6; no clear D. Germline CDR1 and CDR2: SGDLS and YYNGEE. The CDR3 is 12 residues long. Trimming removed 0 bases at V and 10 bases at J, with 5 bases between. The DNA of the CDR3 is TGTGCCAGCAGCGTAGAAGGATCACCCCTCCACTTT. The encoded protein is CASSVEGSPLHF.

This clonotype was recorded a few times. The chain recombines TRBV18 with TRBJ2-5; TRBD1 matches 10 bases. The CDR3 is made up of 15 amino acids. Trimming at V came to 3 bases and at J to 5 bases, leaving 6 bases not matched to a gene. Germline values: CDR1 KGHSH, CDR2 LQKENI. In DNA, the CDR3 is TGTGCCAGCTCACCCCGGACAGGGGGATGGGAGACCCAGTACTTC. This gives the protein CASSPRTGGWETQYF. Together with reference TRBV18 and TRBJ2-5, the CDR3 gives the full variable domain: NAGVMQNPRHLVRRRGQEARLRCSPMKGHSHVYWYRQLPEEGLKFMVYLQKENIIDESGMPKERFSAEFPKEGPSILRIQQVVRGDSAAYFCASSPRTGGWETQYFGPGTRLLVL.

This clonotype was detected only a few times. CDR3 residues: CASSTGTLDNEQFF. The CDR3 bases are TGTGCCTCCAGCACCGGGACCCTTGACAATGAGCAGTTCTTC. The chain couples TRBV10-3 to TRBJ2-1; D is possibly TRBD1 or TRBD2 (5 bases each). This CDR3 contains 14 residues. V lost 11 bases, J lost 5 bases, and 19 bases lay in between. In germline, CDR1 is ENHRY, CDR2 SYGVKD.

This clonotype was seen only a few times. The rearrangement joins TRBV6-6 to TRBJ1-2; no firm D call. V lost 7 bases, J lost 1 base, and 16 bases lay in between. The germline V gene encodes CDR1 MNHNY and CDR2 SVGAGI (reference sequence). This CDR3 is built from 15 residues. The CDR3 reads CASIPGSALNYGYTF. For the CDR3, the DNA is TGTGCCAGCATCCCCGGCTCAGCCCTTAACTATGGCTACACCTTC.

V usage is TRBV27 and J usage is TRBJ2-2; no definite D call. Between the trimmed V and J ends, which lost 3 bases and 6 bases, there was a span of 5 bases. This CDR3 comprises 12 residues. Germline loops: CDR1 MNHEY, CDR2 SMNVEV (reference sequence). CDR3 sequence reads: CASSFGPGELFF. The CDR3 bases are TGTGCCAGCAGTTTCGGCCCCGGGGAGCTGTTTTTT.

CDR3 bases: TGTGCCAGCAGTGAATTAATTCGTGAGCAGTTCTTC. Amino acid sequence: CASSELIREQFF. The rearrangement uses TRBV25-1 and TRBJ2-1, with no clear D. CDR3 length: 12 amino acids. The germline gives CDR1 MGHDK, CDR2 SYGVNS. V lost 1 base to trimming and J lost 9 bases, with 7 bases between them.

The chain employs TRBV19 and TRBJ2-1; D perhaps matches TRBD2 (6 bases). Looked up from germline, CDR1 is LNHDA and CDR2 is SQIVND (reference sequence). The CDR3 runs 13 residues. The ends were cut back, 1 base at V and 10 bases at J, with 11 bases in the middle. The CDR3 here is CASSIAGSREQFF. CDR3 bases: TGTGCCAGTAGTATAGCCGGGAGCCGAGAGCAGTTCTTC.

The CDR3 nucleotides are TGTGCCAGCAGTTTTTCGAGAGTGAACACTGAAGCTTTCTTT. Its translation is CASSFSRVNTEAFF. The rearrangement uses TRBV27 and TRBJ1-1; D is unresolved. Per germline, CDR1 MNHEY and CDR2 SMNVEV (reference sequence). Trimming shortened V by 3 bases and J by 0 bases, and 8 bases separated the two germline ends. The CDR3 sequence is 14 residues long.

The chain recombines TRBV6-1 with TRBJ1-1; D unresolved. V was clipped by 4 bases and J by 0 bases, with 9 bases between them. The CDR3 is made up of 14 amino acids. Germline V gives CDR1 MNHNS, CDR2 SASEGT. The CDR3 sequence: CASSGGSMNTEAFF. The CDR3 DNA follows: TGTGCCAGCAGTGGGGGAAGCATGAACACTGAAGCTTTCTTT.

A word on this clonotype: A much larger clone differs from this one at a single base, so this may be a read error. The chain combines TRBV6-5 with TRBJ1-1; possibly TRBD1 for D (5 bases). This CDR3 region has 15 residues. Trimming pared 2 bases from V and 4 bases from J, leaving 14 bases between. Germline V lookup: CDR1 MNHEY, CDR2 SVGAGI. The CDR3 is CASSYQDPGVTEAFF. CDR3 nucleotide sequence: TGTGCCAGCAGTTACCAGGACCCGGGGGTCACTGAAGCTTTCTTT.

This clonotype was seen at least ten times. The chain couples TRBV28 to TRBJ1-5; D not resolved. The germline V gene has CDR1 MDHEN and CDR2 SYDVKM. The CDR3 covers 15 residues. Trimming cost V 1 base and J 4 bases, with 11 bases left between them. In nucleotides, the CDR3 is TGTGCCAGCAGTTTATCCCAGGTCTTGAATCAGCCCCAGCATTTT. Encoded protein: CASSLSQVLNQPQHF. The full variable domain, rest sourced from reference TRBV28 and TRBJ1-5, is DVKVTQSSRYLVKRTGEKVFLECVQDMDHENMFWYRQDPGLGLRLIYFSYDVKMKEKGDIPEGYSVSREKKERFSLILESASTNQTSMYLCASSLSQVLNQPQHFGDGTRLSIL.

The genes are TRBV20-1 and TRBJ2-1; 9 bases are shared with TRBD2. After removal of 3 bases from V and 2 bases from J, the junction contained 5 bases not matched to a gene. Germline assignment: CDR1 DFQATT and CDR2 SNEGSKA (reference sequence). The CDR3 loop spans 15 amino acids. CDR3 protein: CSASGREGAYNEQFF. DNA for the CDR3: TGCAGTGCTAGCGGGCGGGAGGGAGCCTACAATGAGCAGTTCTTC.

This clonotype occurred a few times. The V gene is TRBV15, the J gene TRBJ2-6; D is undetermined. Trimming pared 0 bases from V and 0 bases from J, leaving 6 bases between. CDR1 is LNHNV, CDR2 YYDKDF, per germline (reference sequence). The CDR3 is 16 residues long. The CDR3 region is CATSRDPSSGANVLTF. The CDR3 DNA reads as TGTGCCACCAGCAGAGATCCGAGCTCTGGGGCCAACGTCCTGACTTTC.

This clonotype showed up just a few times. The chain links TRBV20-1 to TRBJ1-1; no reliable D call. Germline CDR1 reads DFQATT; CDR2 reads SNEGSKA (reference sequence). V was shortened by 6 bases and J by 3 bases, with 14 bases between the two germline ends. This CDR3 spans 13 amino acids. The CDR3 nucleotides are TGCAGTGCCCCGGGGATATTGGACACTGAAGCTTTCTTT. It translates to CSAPGILDTEAFF.

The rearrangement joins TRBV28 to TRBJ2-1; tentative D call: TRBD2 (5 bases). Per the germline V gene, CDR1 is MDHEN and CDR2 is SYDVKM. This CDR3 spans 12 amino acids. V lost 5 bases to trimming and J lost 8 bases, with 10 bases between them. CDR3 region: CASSIGGHEQFF. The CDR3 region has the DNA TGTGCCAGCAGTATAGGAGGCCATGAGCAGTTCTTC.

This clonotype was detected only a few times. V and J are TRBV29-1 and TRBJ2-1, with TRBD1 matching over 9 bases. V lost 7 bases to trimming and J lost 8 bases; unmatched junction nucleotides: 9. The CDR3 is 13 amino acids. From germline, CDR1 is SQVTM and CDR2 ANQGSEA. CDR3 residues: CSAYRGRLDEQFF. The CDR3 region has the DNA TGCAGCGCTTACAGGGGGCGACTCGATGAGCAGTTCTTC.

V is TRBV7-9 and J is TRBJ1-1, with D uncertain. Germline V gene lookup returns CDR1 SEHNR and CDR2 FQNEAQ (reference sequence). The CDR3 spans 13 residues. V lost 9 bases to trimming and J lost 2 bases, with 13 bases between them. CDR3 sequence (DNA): TGTGCCAGTCGGAGGGAGACCAACACTGAAGCTTTCTTT. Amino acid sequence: CASRRETNTEAFF.

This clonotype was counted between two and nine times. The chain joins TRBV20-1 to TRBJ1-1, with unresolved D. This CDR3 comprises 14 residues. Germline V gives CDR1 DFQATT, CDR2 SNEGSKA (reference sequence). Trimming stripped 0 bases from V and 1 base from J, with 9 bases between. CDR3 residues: CSARDMHRNTEAFF. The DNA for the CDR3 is TGCAGTGCTAGAGATATGCATCGGAACACTGAAGCTTTCTTT.

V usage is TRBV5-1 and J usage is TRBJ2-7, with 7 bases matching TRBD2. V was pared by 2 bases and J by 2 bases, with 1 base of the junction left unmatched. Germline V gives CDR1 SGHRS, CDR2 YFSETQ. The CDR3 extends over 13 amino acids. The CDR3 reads CASSFGLAYEQYF. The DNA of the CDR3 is TGCGCCAGCAGCTTCGGACTAGCCTACGAGCAGTACTTC.

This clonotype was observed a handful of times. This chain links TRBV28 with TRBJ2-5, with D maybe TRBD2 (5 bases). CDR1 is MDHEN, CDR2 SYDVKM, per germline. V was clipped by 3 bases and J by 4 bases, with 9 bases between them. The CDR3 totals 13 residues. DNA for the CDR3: TGTGCCAGCAGTTTTGGAAGCGGAGAGACCCAGTACTTC. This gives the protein CASSFGSGETQYF.

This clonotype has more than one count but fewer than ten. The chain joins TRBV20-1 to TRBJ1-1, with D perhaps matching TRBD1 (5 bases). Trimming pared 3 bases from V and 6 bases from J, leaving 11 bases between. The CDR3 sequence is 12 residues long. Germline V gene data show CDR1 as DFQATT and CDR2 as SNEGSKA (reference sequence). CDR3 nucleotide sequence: TGCAGTGCTAGTTCAGGGCTCGCTGAAGCTTTCTTT. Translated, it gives CSASSGLAEAFF.

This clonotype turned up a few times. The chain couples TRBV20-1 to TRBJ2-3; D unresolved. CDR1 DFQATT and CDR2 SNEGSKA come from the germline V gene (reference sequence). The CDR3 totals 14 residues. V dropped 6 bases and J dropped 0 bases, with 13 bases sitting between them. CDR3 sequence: CSAPGSSSTDTQYF. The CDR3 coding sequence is TGCAGTGCCCCCGGCTCATCTAGCACAGATACGCAGTATTTT.

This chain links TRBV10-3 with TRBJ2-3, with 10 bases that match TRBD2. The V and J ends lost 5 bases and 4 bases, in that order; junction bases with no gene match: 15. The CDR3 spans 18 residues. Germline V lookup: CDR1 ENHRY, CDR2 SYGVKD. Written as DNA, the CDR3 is TGTGCCATCAGTCTTGGACTAGCGGAGCTTCGATGGGCAGATACGCAGTATTTT. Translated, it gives CAISLGLAELRWADTQYF.

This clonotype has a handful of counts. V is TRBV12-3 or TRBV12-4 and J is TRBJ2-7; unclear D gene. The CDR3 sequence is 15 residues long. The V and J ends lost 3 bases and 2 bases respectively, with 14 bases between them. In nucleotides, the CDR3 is TGTGCCAGCAGTTTTGATCTCAGTCCAGCCTACGAGCAGTACTTC. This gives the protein CASSFDLSPAYEQYF.

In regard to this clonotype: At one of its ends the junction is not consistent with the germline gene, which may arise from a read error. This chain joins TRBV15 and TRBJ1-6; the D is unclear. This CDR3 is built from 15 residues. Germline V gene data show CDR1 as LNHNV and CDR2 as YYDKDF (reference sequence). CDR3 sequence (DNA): TGTGCCACCAGCAGAGCCCCCGGGGATGACTCACCCCTCTACTTT. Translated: CATSRAPGDDSPLYF.

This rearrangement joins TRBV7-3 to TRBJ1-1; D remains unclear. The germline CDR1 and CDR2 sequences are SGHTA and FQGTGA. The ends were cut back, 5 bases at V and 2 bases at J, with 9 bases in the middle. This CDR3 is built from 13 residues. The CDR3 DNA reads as TGTGCCAGCAGCCCACACCCAAACACTGAAGCTTTCTTT. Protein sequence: CASSPHPNTEAFF.

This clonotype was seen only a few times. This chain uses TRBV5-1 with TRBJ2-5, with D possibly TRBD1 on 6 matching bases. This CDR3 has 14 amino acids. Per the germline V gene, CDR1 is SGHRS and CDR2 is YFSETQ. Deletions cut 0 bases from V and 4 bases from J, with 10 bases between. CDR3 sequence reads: CASSLGQERETQYF. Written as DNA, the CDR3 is TGCGCCAGCAGCTTGGGACAGGAGAGAGAGACCCAGTACTTC.

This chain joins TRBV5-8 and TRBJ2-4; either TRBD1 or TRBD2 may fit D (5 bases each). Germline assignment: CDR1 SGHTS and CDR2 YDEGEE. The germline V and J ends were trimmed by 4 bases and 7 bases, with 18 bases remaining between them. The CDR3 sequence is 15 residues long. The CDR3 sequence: CASSPGTGGGNIQYF. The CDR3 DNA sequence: TGTGCCAGCAGCCCAGGCACAGGTGGCGGGAACATTCAGTACTTC.

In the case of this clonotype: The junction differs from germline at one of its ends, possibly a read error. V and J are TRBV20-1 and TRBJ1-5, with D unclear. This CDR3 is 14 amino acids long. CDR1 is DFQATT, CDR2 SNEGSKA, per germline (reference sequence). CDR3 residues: CSARDSQGSQLQHF. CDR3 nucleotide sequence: TGCAGTGCTAGAGATTCTCAAGGCTCTCAGCTCCAGCATTTT.